Below are 11 T cell receptor beta chains sequenced from a single sample in a study of T cell repertoires in cytomegalovirus infection. TCRdb re-called the reads with MiXCR, one entry per CDR3 protein. The table includes 250,000 to 350,000 distinct CDR3 sequences, roughly 25% detected once. The sequencing sample was made of PBMCs. The receptors come from a human donor in good health (CMV status not recorded). Some clones in this sample may be carry-over from other donors' samples.

The chain carries TRBV6-6 and TRBJ1-4; D gene uncertain. Germline V gives CDR1 MNHNY, CDR2 SVGAGI (reference sequence). This CDR3 has 12 residues. V was cut by 4 bases and J by 1 base, with 1 base left in between. CDR3 loop: CASSLTNEKLFF. The CDR3 DNA sequence: TGTGCCAGCAGTTTAACTAATGAAAAACTGTTTTTT.

V gene TRBV7-2 combines with J gene TRBJ2-3; weak D call: TRBD2 (6 bases). Germline CDR1 reads SGHTA; CDR2 reads FQGNSA. Between the trimmed V and J ends, which lost 5 bases and 6 bases, there was a span of 12 bases. The CDR3 length is 13 residues. The CDR3 region is CASSRNSGDTQYF. The CDR3 coding sequence is TGTGCCAGCAGCCGTAACAGCGGGGATACGCAGTATTTT. The whole variable domain, filled in from reference TRBV7-2 and TRBJ2-3, reads GAGVSQSPSNKVTEKGKDVELRCDPISGHTALYWYRQSLGQGLEFLIYFQGNSAPDKSGLPSDRFSAERTGGSVSTLTIQRTQQEDSAVYLCASSRNSGDTQYFGPGTRLTVL.

In this sample, this clonotype turned up a few times. The V gene is TRBV11-2, the J gene TRBJ2-1, with D unresolved. This CDR3 spans 16 amino acids. Trimming stripped 0 bases from V and 2 bases from J, with 11 bases between. Per germline, CDR1 SGHAT and CDR2 FQNNGV. DNA for the CDR3: TGTGCCAGCAGCTTAGATTGGGCAGCTACCTACAATGAGCAGTTCTTC. Amino acids: CASSLDWAATYNEQFF.

The chain carries TRBV27 and TRBJ2-5, with 7 bases identical to TRBD1. This CDR3 region has 16 residues. V was clipped by 0 bases and J by 4 bases; unmatched bases: 8. Germline lookup yields CDR1 MNHEY and CDR2 SMNVEV (reference sequence). The CDR3 nucleotides read TGTGCCAGCAGTTTATCGCCTGGCAGGGGGTCAGAGACCCAGTACTTC. It specifies CASSLSPGRGSETQYF.

This clonotype was detected many times. The chain uses TRBV7-2 and TRBJ1-4; TRBD1 agrees at 7 bases. The germline gives CDR1 SGHTA, CDR2 FQGNSA. The J segment lost 5 bases and the V segment lost 1 base, leaving 4 bases of the junction unmatched. The CDR3 is 15 amino acids. In nucleotides, the CDR3 is TGTGCCAGCAGCTTAGATCCCAGGGGGAATGAAAAACTGTTTTTT. This sequence encodes CASSLDPRGNEKLFF. Looking up the rest from reference TRBV7-2 and TRBJ1-4 gives the full variable domain: GAGVSQSPSNKVTEKGKDVELRCDPISGHTALYWYRQSLGQGLEFLIYFQGNSAPDKSGLPSDRFSAERTGGSVSTLTIQRTQQEDSAVYLCASSLDPRGNEKLFFGSGTQLSVL.

This clonotype was observed a few times. The chain combines TRBV5-1 with TRBJ2-7; no clear D. The CDR3 covers 13 residues. Per germline, CDR1 SGHRS and CDR2 YFSETQ. V was shortened by 8 bases and J by 2 bases, with 14 bases between the two germline ends. The CDR3 DNA reads as TGCGCCAGTGACCCAGCCGATGCCTACGAGCAGTACTTC. Protein: CASDPADAYEQYF.

This chain connects TRBV29-1 to TRBJ1-1, with a weak D call TRBD1 (5 bases). The germline V and J ends were trimmed by 4 bases and 0 bases, with 15 bases remaining between them. Looked up from germline, CDR1 is SQVTM and CDR2 is ANQGSEA. The CDR3 loop spans 15 amino acids. The CDR3 DNA reads as TGCAGCGTTGGCTCGGGAGTCAGGGTGAACACTGAAGCTTTCTTT. Translating it yields CSVGSGVRVNTEAFF.

This clonotype came up many times. The chain links TRBV7-2 to TRBJ1-2, with no clear D. The germline V gene encodes CDR1 SGHTA and CDR2 FQGNSA. This CDR3 comprises 14 residues. Trimming cost V 5 bases and J 8 bases, with 18 bases left between them. The CDR3 protein is CASSGGGNSYGYTF. CDR3 coding DNA: TGTGCCAGCAGCGGCGGTGGCAATTCGTACGGCTACACCTTC.

This chain joins TRBV28 and TRBJ1-2; TRBD1 agrees at 7 bases. The V gene's germline CDR1 is MDHEN and CDR2 SYDVKM. This CDR3 contains 15 residues. V trimming: 4 bases; J trimming: 2 bases; junction bases outside the gene matches: 7. CDR3 coding DNA: TGTGCCAGCAGTTCCACCGGGACAGCCAACTATGGCTACACCTTC. It encodes CASSSTGTANYGYTF.

Only a few counts were recorded for this clonotype. The chain recombines TRBV28 with TRBJ1-5, with D perhaps matching TRBD1 (6 bases). V shed 6 bases and J shed 2 bases, with 14 bases lying between them. Germline V gene data show CDR1 as MDHEN and CDR2 as SYDVKM. CDR3 length equals 15 residues. The DNA for the CDR3 is TGTGCCAGCAGCCCTTTGGGGGCTGGCAATCAGCCCCAGCATTTT. Translated, it gives CASSPLGAGNQPQHF.

Points on this clonotype: A read error may be the cause here, since a much bigger clone is one base away. The rearrangement uses TRBV7-2 and TRBJ1-6; D ambiguous. CDR1 and CDR2 from the germline V gene are SGHTA and FQGNSA. Trimming left V 3 bases short and J 6 bases short, with 9 bases between. This CDR3 contains 14 residues. CDR3 DNA sequence: TGTGCCAGCAGCTTTTGGAGACCTAATTCACCCCTCCACTTT. Encoded protein: CASSFWRPNSPLHF.